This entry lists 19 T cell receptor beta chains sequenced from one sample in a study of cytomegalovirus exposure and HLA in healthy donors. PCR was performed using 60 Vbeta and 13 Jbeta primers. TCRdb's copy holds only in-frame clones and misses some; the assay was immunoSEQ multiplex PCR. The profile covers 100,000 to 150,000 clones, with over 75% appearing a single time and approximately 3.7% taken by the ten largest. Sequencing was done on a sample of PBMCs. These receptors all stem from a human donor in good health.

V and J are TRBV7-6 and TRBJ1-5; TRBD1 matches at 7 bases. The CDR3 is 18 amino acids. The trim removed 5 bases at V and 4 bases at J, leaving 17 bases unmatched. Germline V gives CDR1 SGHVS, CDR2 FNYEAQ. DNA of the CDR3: TGTGCCAGCAGCCCCATAGCCCCGACCGGGACAGTAAATCAGCCCCAGCATTTT. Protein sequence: CASSPIAPTGTVNQPQHF.

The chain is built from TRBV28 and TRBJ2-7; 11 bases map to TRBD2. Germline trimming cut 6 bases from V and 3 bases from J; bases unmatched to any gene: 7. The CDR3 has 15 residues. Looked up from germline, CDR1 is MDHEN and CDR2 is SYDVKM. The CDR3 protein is CASSPTSGMVYEQYF. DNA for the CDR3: TGTGCCAGCAGCCCGACTAGCGGGATGGTCTACGAGCAGTACTTC.

The CDR3 region is CASQGAGTEAFF. CDR3 in DNA: TGTGCCAGCCAGGGGGCCGGGACTGAAGCTTTCTTT. The chain couples TRBV2 to TRBJ1-1, with 8 bases lining up with TRBD1. In germline, CDR1 is SNHLY, CDR2 FYNNEI. The CDR3 has 12 residues. V gave up 8 bases and J gave up 5 bases; unmatched junction bases: 4.

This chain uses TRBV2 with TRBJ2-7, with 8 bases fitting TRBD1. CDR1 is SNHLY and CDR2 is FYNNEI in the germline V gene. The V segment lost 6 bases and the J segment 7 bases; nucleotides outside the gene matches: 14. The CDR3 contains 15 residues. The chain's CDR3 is CASSDSTDRAGEQYF. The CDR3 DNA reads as TGTGCCAGCAGCGATTCGACGGACAGGGCTGGGGAGCAGTACTTC.

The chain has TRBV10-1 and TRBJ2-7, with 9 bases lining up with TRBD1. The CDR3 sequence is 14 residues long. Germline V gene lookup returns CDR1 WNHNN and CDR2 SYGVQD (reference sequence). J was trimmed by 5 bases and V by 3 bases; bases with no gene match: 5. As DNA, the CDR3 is TGCGCCAGCAGTGATCCACAGGGGGCCCACGAGCAGTACTTC. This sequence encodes CASSDPQGAHEQYF.

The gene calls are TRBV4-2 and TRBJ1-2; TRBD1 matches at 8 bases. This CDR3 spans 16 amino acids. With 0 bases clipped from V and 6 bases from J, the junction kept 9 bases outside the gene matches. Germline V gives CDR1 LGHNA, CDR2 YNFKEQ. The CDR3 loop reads CASSQDYTRQGNGYTF. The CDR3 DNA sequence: TGTGCCAGCAGCCAAGATTACACTCGACAGGGGAATGGCTACACCTTC.

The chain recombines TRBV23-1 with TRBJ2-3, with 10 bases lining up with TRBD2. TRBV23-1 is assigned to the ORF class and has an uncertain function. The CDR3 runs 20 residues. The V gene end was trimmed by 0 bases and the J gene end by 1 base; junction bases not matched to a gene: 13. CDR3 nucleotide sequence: TGCGCCAGCAGTCAATCGCTTCCTAGCGGGAGAACTTTGGGCACAGATACGCAGTATTTT. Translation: CASSQSLPSGRTLGTDTQYF.

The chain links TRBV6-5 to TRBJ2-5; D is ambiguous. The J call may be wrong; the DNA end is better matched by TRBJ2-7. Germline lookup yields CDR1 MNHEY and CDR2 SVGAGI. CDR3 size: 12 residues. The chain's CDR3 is CATNAGDYEQYF. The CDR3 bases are TGTGCCACGAATGCAGGCGACTACGAGCAGTACTTC.

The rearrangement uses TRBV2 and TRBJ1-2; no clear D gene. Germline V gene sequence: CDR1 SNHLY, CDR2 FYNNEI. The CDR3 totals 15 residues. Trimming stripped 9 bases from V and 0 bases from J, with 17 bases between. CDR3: CASMRSSTANYGYTF. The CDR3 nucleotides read TGTGCCAGTATGAGGAGTAGTACTGCTAACTATGGCTACACCTTC. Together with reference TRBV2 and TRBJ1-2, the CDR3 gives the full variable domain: EPEVTQTPSHQVTQMGQEVILRCVPISNHLYFYWYRQILGQKVEFLVSFYNNEISEKSEIFDDQFSVERPDGSNFTLKIRSTKLEDSAMYFCASMRSSTANYGYTFGSGTRLTVV.

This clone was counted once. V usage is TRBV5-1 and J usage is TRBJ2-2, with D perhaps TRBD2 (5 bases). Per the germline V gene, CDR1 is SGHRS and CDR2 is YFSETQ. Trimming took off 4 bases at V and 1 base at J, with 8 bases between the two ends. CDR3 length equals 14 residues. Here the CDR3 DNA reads TGCGCCAGCAGCCCGGGATTGAACACCGGGGAGCTGTTTTTT. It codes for CASSPGLNTGELFF.

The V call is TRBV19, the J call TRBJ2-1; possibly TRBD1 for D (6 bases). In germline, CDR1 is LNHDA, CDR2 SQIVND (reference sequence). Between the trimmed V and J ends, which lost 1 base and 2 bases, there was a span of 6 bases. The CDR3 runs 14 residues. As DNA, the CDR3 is TGTGCCAGTAGTATAGGGACAGCCTACAATGAGCAGTTCTTC. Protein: CASSIGTAYNEQFF.

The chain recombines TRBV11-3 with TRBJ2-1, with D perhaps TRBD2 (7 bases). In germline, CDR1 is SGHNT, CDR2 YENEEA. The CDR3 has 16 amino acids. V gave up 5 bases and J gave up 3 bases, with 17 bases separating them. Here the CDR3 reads CASSPTGGVIYNEQFF. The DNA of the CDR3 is TGTGCCAGCAGCCCCACGGGGGGCGTCATCTACAATGAGCAGTTCTTC. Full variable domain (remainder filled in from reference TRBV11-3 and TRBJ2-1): EAGVVQSPRYKIIEKKQPVAFWCNPISGHNTLYWYLQNLGQGPELLIRYENEEAVDDSQLPKDRFSAERLKGVDSTLKIQPAELGDSAVYLCASSPTGGVIYNEQFFGPGTRLTVL.

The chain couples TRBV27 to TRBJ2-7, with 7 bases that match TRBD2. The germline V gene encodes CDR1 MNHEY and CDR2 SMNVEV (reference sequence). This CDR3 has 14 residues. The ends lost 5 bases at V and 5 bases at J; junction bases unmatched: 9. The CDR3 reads CASSPRTSSHEQYF. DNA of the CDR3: TGTGCCAGCAGTCCCCGGACTAGTTCCCACGAGCAGTACTTC.

CDR3 DNA: TGCGCCAGCAGTGGCTCGGGGACAAGTCTAGCGGGAAGGCAAGAGACCCAGTACTTC. Translating gives CASSGSGTSLAGRQETQYF. The chain uses TRBV10-2 and TRBJ2-5; TRBD2 matches at 9 bases. The CDR3 runs 19 residues. The germline V gene has CDR1 WSHSY and CDR2 SAAADI. Trimming at V came to 4 bases and at J to 2 bases, leaving 17 bases not matched to a gene.

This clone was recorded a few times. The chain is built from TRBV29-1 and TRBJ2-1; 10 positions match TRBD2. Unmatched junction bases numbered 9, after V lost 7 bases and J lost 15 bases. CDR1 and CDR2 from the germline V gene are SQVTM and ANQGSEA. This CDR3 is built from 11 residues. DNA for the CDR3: TGCAGCGCTAGTCTAGCGGGAGTTTCGTTCTTC. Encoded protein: CSASLAGVSFF.

CDR3 sequence reads: CASSPAALEQFF. CDR3 DNA: TGTGCCAGCTCACCAGCGGCCCTTGAGCAGTTCTTC. The chain recombines TRBV18 with TRBJ2-1; D gene unclear. The CDR3 sequence is 12 residues long. V was cut by 2 bases and J by 9 bases, with 8 bases left in between. CDR1 KGHSH and CDR2 LQKENI come from the germline V gene.

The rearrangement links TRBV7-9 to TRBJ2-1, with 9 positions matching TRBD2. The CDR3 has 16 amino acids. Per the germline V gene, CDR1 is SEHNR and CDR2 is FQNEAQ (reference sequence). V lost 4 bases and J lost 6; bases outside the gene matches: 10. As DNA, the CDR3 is TGTGCCAGCAGCTCGGGGGGGACTAGCTTATCCAATGAGCAGTTCTTC. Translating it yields CASSSGGTSLSNEQFF.

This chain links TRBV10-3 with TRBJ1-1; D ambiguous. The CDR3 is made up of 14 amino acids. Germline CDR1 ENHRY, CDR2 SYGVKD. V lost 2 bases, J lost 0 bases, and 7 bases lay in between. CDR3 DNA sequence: TGTGCCATCAGTGAGAACAGCCTGAACACTGAAGCTTTCTTT. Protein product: CAISENSLNTEAFF.

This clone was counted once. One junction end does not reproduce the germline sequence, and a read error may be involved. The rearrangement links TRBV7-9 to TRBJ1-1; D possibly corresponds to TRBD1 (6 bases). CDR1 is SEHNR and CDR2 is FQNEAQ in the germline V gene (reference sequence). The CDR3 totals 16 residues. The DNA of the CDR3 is TGTTCCAGCAGCTCAAGAAGAGGGGGAATGAACACTGAAGCTTTCTTT. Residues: CSSSSRRGGMNTEAFF.